The sequence of this T cell receptor beta chain was determined in a study of regulatory T cells in long-lasting Graves disease. Time point here: persistent/refractory GD, antithyroid drugs over 5 years with positive TRAb. PBMC-extracted RNA yielded the TCR library. EDTA tubes collected nine milliliters of peripheral blood. CDR1 and CDR2 (germline): SGHTA, FQGNSA. Trimming took off 5 bases at V and 0 bases at J, with 17 bases between the two ends. The CDR3 loop spans 17 amino acids. Sequencing libraries for TCR beta were prepared with iRepertoire HTBI primers and Arm-PCR of CDR3 regions. MiXCR was run by TCRdb on the multiplex PCR reads, yielding one entry per CDR3 protein. The sample includes some 420,000 distinct CDR3 sequences, approximately 23% of them seen just once. The table lists this clonotype with a few counts.

The material was peripheral blood mononuclear cells (PBMCs), obtained when the disease was refractory, from a patient treated with antithyroid drugs. This sequence originates from a female donor with Graves disease. The chain couples TRBV7-2 to TRBJ1-3; D not certain. The chain's CDR3 is CASSHPLRGDSGNTIYF. The CDR3 DNA is TGTGCCAGCAGCCACCCCCTACGCGGTGACTCTGGAAACACCATATATTTT.